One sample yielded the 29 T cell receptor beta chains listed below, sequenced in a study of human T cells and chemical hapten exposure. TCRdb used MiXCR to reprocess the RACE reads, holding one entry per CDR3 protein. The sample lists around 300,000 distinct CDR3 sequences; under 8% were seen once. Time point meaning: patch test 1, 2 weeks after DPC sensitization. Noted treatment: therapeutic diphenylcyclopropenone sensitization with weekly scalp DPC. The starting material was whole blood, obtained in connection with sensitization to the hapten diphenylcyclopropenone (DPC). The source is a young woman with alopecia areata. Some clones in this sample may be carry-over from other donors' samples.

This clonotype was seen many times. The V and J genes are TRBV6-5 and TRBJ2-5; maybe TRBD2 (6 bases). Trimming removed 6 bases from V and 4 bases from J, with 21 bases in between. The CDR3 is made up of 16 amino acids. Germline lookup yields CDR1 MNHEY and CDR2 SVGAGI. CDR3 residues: CASSLGVSGGGETQYF. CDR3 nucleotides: TGTGCCAGCAGCCTGGGGGTATCTGGGGGAGGAGAGACCCAGTACTTC.

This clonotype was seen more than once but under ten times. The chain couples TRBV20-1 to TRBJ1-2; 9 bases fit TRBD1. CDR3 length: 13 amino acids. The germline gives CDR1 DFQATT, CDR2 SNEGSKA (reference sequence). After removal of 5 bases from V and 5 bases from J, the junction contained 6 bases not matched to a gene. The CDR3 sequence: CSASWTGEYGYTF. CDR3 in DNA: TGCAGTGCTTCTTGGACAGGGGAATATGGCTACACCTTC.

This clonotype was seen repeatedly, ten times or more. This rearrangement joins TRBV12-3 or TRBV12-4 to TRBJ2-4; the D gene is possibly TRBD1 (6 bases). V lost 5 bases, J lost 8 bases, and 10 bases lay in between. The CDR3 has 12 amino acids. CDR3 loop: CASSQQGHIQYF. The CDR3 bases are TGTGCCAGCAGTCAACAGGGACACATTCAGTACTTC.

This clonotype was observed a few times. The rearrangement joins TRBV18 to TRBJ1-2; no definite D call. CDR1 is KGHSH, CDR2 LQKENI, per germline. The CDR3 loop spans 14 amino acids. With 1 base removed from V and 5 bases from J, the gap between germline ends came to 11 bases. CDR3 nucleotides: TGTGCCAGCTCACCACGGGAAGGATCATATGGCTACACCTTC. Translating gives CASSPREGSYGYTF.

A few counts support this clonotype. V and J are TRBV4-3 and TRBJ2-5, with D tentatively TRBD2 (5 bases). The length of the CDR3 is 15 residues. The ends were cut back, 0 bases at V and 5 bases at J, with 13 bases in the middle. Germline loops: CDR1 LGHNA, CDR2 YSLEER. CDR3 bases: TGCGCCAGCAGCCAAGATCGGCTAGCTGGGGAGACCCAGTACTTC. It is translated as CASSQDRLAGETQYF.

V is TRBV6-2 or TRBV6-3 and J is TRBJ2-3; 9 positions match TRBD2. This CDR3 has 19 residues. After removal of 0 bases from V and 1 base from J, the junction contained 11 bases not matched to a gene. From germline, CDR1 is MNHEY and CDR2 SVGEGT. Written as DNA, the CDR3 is TGTGCCAGCAGTTACTCGACGGTGCGGGGGGGCCCGGGCACAGATACGCAGTATTTT. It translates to CASSYSTVRGGPGTDTQYF.

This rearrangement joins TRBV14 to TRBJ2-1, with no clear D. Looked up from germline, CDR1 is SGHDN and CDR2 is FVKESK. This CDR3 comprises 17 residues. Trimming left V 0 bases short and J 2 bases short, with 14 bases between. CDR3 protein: CASSQDPPGLAYNEQFF. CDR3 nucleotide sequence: TGTGCCAGCAGCCAAGATCCCCCGGGTTTGGCCTACAATGAGCAGTTCTTC.

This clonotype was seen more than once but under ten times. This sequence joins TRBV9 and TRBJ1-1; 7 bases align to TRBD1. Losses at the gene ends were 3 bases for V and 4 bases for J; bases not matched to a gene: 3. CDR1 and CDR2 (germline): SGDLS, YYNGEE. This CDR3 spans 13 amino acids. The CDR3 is CASSEHRGTEAFF. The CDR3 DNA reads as TGTGCCAGCAGCGAGCACAGGGGCACTGAAGCTTTCTTT. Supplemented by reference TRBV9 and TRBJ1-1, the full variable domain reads DSGVTQTPKHLITATGQRVTLRCSPRSGDLSVYWYQQSLDQGLQFLIQYYNGEERAKGNILERFSAQQFPDLHSELNLSSLELGDSALYFCASSEHRGTEAFFGQGTRLTVV.

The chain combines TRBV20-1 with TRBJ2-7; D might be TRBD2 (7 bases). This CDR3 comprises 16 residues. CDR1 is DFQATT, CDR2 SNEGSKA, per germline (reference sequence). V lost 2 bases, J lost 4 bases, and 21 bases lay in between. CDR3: CSARLFPKGGPYEQYF. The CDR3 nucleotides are TGCAGTGCTAGACTATTCCCGAAGGGGGGGCCGTACGAGCAGTACTTC.

The DNA for the CDR3 is TGTGCCAGCAGTTACTCTCAGGAGGGCGGCGAGCAGTACTTC. It specifies CASSYSQEGGEQYF. This rearrangement joins TRBV6-2 or TRBV6-3 to TRBJ2-7; the D gene is possibly TRBD2 (6 bases). V lost 0 bases to trimming and J lost 6 bases, with 12 bases between them. Per germline, CDR1 MNHEY and CDR2 SVGEGT. The CDR3 consists of 14 residues.

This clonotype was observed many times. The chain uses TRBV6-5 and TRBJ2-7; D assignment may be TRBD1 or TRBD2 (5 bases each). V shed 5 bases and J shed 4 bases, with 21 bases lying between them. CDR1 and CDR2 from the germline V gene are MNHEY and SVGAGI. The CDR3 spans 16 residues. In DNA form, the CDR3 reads TGTGCCAGCAGTCGCCCCCTTAGAGGGGCCGAATACGAGCAGTACTTC. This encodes CASSRPLRGAEYEQYF.

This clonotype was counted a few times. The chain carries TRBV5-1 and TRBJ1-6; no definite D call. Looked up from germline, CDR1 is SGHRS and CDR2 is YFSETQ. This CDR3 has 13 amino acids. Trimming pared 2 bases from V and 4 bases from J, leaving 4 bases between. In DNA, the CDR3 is TGCGCCAGCAGCTTCCATTATAATTCACCCCTCCACTTT. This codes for CASSFHYNSPLHF. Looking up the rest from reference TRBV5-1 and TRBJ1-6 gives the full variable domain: KAGVTQTPRYLIKTRGQQVTLSCSPISGHRSVSWYQQTPGQGLQFLFEYFSETQRNKGNFPGRFSGRQFSNSRSEMNVSTLELGDSALYLCASSFHYNSPLHFGNGTRLTVT.

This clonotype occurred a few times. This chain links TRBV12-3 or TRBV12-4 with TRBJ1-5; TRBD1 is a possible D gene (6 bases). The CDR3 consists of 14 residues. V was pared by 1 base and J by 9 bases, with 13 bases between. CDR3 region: CASSLGTAYMPQHF. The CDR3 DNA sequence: TGTGCCAGCAGTTTAGGGACAGCTTACATGCCCCAGCATTTT.

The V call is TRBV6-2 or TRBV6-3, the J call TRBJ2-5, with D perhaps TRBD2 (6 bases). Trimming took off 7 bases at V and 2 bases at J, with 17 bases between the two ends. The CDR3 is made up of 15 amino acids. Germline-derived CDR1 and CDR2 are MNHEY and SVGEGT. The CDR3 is CASTDTLGGQETQYF. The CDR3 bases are TGTGCCAGCACCGATACATTAGGAGGGCAAGAGACCCAGTACTTC.

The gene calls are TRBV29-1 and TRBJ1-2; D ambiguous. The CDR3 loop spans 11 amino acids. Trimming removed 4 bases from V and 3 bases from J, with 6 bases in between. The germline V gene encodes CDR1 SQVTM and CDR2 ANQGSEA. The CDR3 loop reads CSVGGDYGYTF. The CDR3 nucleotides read TGCAGCGTTGGCGGTGACTATGGCTACACCTTC.

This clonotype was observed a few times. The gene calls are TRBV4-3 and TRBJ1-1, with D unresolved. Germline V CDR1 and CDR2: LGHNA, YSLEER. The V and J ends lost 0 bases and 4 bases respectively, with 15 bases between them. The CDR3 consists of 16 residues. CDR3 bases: TGCGCCAGCAGCCAAGATCTCAGAGCCATCTCCACTGAAGCTTTCTTT. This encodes CASSQDLRAISTEAFF.

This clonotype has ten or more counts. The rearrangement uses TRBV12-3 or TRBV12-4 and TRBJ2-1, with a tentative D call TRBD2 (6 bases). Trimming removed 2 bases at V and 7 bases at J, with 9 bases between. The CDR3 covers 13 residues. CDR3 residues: CASSLRAGNEQFF. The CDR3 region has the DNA TGTGCCAGCAGTTTAAGGGCGGGGAATGAGCAGTTCTTC.

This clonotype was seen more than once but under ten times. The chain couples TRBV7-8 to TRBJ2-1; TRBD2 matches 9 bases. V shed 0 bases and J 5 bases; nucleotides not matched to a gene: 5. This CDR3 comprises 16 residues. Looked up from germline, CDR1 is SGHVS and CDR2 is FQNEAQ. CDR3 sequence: CASSLAGGGANNEQFF. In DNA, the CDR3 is TGTGCCAGCAGCTTAGCCGGCGGGGGGGCGAACAATGAGCAGTTCTTC. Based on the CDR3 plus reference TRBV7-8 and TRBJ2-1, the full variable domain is GAGVSQSPRYKVAKRGQDVALRCDPISGHVSLFWYQQALGQGPEFLTYFQNEAQLDKSGLPSDRFFAERPEGSVSTLKIQRTQQEDSAVYLCASSLAGGGANNEQFFGPGTRLTVL.

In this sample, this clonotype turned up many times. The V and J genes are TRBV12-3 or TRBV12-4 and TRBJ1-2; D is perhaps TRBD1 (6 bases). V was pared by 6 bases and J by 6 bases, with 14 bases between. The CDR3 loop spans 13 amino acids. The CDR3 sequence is CASSPRGGDGYTF. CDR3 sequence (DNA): TGTGCCAGCAGCCCAAGGGGGGGCGATGGCTACACCTTC.

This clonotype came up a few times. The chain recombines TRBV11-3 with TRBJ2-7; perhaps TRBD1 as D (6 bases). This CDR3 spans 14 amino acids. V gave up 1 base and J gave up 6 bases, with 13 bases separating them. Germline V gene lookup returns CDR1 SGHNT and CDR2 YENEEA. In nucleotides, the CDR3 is TGTGCCAGCAGCTTAGGGGACAACTACGCCGAGCAGTACTTC. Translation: CASSLGDNYAEQYF.

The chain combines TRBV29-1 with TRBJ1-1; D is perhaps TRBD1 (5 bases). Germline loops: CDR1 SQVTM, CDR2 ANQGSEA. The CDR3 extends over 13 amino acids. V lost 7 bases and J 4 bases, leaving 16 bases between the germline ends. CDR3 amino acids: CSGFIGETTEAFF. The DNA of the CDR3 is TGCAGCGGGTTTATAGGGGAGACCACTGAAGCTTTCTTT.

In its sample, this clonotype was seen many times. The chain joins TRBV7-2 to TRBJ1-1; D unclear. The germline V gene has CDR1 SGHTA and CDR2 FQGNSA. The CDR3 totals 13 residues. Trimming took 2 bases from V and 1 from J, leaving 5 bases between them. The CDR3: CASSLKENTEAFF. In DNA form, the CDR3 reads TGTGCCAGCAGCTTAAAGGAGAACACTGAAGCTTTCTTT.

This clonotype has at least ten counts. In nucleotides, the CDR3 is TGTGCCAGCAGCGTACAGACAGGTGGAGATACGCAGTATTTT. Amino acids: CASSVQTGGDTQYF. V and J are TRBV9 and TRBJ2-3, with a tentative D call TRBD1 (6 bases). CDR3 length equals 14 residues. The V gene lost 1 base and the J gene lost 5 bases, with 11 bases spanning the gap. In germline, CDR1 is SGDLS, CDR2 YYNGEE.

In DNA form, the CDR3 reads TGTGCCAGCAGCTCTTTACAGGGGGCACCGCTCACTGAAGCTTTCTTT. Encoded protein: CASSSLQGAPLTEAFF. The rearrangement links TRBV7-2 to TRBJ1-1; TRBD1 matches at 9 bases. J lost 4 bases, V lost 4 bases, and 10 bases had no gene match. CDR1 and CDR2 from the germline V gene are SGHTA and FQGNSA. The CDR3 length is 16 residues.

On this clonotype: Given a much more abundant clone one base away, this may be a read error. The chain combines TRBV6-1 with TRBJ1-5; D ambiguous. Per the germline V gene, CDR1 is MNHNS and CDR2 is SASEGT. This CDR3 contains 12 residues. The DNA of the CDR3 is TGTGCCAGCAGTGAGCGTTATCAGCCCCAGAATTTT. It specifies CASSERYQPQNF.

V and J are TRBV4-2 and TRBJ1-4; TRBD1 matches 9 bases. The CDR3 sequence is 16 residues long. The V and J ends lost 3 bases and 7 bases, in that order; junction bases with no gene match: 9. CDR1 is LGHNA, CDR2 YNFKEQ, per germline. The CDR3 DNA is TGTGCCAGCAGCCATGCTGTCCGGGACAGGGTTGAAAAACTGTTTTTT. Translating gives CASSHAVRDRVEKLFF.

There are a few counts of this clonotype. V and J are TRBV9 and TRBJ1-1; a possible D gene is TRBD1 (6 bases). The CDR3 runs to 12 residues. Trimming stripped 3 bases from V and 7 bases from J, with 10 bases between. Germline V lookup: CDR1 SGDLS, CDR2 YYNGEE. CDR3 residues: CASSAGQREAFF. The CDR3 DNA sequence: TGTGCCAGCAGCGCCGGACAGCGTGAAGCTTTCTTT.

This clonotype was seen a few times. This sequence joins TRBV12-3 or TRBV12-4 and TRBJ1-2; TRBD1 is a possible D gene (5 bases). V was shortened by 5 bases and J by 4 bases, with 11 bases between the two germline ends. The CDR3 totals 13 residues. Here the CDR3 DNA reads TGTGCCAGCAGTCCGGGACTTATCTATGGCTACACCTTC. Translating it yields CASSPGLIYGYTF.

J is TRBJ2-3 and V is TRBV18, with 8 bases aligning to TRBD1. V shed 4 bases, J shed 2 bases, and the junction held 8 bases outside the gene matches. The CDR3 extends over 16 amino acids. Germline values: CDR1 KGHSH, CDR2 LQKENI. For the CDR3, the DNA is TGTGCCAGCTCACTCCGACAGGGGAGCCTCACAGATACGCAGTATTTT. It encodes CASSLRQGSLTDTQYF. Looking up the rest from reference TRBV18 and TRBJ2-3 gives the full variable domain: NAGVMQNPRHLVRRRGQEARLRCSPMKGHSHVYWYRQLPEEGLKFMVYLQKENIIDESGMPKERFSAEFPKEGPSILRIQQVVRGDSAAYFCASSLRQGSLTDTQYFGPGTRLTVL.